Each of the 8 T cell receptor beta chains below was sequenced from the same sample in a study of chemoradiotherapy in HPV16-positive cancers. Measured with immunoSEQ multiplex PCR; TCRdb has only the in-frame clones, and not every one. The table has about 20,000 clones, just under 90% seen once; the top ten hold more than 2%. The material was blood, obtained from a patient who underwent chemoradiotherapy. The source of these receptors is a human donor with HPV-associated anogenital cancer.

The CDR3 sequence is CAWSPHAHEAFF. The CDR3, as DNA: TGTGCCTGGAGTCCCCATGCGCATGAAGCTTTCTTT. The rearrangement links TRBV30 to TRBJ1-1; unclear D gene. Germline-derived CDR1 and CDR2 are GTSNPN and SVGIG (reference sequence). The CDR3 loop spans 12 amino acids. Trimming shortened V by 2 bases and J by 7 bases, and 11 bases separated the two germline ends.

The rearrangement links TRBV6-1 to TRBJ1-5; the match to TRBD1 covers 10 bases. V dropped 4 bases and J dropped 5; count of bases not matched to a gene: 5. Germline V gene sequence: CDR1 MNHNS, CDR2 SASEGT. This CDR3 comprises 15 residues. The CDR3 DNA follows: TGTGCCAGCAGTGCCGGACAGGGGGGATATCAGCCCCAGCATTTT. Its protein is CASSAGQGGYQPQHF.

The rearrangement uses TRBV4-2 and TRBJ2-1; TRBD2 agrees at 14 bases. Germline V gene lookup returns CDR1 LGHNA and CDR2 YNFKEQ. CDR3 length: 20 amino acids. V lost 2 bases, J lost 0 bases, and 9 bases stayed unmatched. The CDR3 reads CASSQRGGLAGVVSYNEQFF. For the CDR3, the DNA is TGTGCCAGCAGCCAAAGGGGGGGACTAGCGGGAGTGGTCTCCTACAATGAGCAGTTCTTC.

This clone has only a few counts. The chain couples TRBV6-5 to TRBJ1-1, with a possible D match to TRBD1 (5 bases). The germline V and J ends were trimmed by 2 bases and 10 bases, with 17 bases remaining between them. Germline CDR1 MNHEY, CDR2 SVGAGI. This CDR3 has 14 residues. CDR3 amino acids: CASSYDKVVTGAFF. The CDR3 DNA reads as TGTGCCAGCAGTTACGACAAAGTGGTCACAGGAGCTTTCTTT.

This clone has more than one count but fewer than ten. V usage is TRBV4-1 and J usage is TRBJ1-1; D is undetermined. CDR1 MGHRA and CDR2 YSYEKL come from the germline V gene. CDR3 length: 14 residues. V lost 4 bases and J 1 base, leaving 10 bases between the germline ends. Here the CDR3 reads CASSRLVQNTEAFF. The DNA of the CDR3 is TGCGCCAGCAGCCGACTTGTACAGAACACTGAAGCTTTCTTT.

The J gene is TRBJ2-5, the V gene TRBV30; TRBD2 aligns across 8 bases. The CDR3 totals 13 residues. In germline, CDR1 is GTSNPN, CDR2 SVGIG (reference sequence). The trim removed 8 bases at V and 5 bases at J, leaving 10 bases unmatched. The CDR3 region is CALLRGGLETQYF. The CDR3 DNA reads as TGTGCCCTGCTACGGGGGGGCCTTGAGACCCAGTACTTC.

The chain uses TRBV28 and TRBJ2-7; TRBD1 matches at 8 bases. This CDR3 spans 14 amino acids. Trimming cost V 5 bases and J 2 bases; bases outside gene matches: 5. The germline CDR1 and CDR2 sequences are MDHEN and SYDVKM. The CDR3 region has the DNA TGTGCCAGCAGTCGCGGACAGGGCCCCTACGAGCAGTACTTC. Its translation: CASSRGQGPYEQYF.

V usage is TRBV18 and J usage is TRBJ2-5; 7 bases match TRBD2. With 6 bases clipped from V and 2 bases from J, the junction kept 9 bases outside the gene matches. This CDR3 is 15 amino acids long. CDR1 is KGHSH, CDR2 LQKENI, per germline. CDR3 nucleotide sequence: TGTGCCAGCTCCCGAAGCCGGGAGGCGCAAGAGACCCAGTACTTC. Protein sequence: CASSRSREAQETQYF.